A single sample is the source of the 16 T cell receptor beta chains below, sequenced in a study of cytomegalovirus exposure and HLA in healthy donors. This PCR relied on a set of 60 Vbeta primers and 13 Jbeta primers. Assay used: immunoSEQ multiplex PCR; TCRdb lists only in-frame clones, some missing. The table has under 200,000 clones, about 75% seen once. The sample consisted of PBMCs. These receptors originate from a male donor in good health and CMV-seropositive.

This clone was seen a few times. The chain has TRBV5-6 and TRBJ1-2, with a weak D call TRBD1 (5 bases). Germline V lookup: CDR1 SGHDT, CDR2 YYEEEE. The germline V and J ends were trimmed by 0 bases and 4 bases, with 10 bases remaining between them. CDR3 size: 14 residues. The CDR3 nucleotides read TGTGCCAGCAGCTTGGTGGACACAAGCTATGGCTACACCTTC. Its translation: CASSLVDTSYGYTF.

This clone was detected only a few times. The chain is built from TRBV10-1 and TRBJ1-1, with D perhaps TRBD1 (6 bases). The germline gives CDR1 WNHNN, CDR2 SYGVQD (reference sequence). Trimming removed 6 bases at V and 0 bases at J, with 17 bases between. CDR3 length: 16 amino acids. The CDR3 loop reads CASRRAPQGLNTEAFF. CDR3 in DNA: TGCGCCAGCAGGAGGGCCCCACAGGGTTTGAACACTGAAGCTTTCTTT.

The chain has TRBV19 and TRBJ1-1; D possibly corresponds to TRBD1 (6 bases). Per the germline V gene, CDR1 is LNHDA and CDR2 is SQIVND (reference sequence). The CDR3 has 13 amino acids. Trimming cost V 1 base and J 5 bases, with 8 bases left between them. CDR3 amino acids: CASSIARGTEAFF. The CDR3, as DNA: TGTGCCAGTAGTATAGCTAGGGGGACTGAAGCTTTCTTT. Full variable domain (remainder filled in from reference TRBV19 and TRBJ1-1): DGGITQSPKYLFRKEGQNVTLSCEQNLNHDAMYWYRQDPGQGLRLIYYSQIVNDFQKGDIAEGYSVSREKKESFPLTVTSAQKNPTAFYLCASSIARGTEAFFGQGTRLTVV.

The table lists this clone with a few counts. The chain is built from TRBV5-1 and TRBJ1-1; D ambiguous. V lost 4 bases, J lost 4 bases, and 14 bases lay in between. The CDR3 extends over 14 amino acids. Germline CDR1 is SGHRS and CDR2 is YFSETQ. CDR3: CASSPPGPFTEAFF. For the CDR3, the DNA is TGCGCCAGCAGCCCCCCTGGCCCCTTCACTGAAGCTTTCTTT.

The CDR3 loop is CASRPDLSRAYEQYF. The CDR3 region has the DNA TGTGCCAGCAGGCCCGACCTTAGTCGGGCCTACGAGCAGTACTTC. The chain joins TRBV2 to TRBJ2-7; D not resolved. This CDR3 has 15 amino acids. The V end was cut by 6 bases, the J end by 2 bases, with 17 bases between. Germline CDR1 reads SNHLY; CDR2 reads FYNNEI. Full variable domain (missing parts from reference TRBV2 and TRBJ2-7): EPEVTQTPSHQVTQMGQEVILRCVPISNHLYFYWYRQILGQKVEFLVSFYNNEISEKSEIFDDQFSVERPDGSNFTLKIRSTKLEDSAMYFCASRPDLSRAYEQYFGPGTRLTVT.

This chain connects TRBV27 to TRBJ1-1; D ambiguous. The CDR3 extends over 15 amino acids. CDR1 is MNHEY and CDR2 is SMNVEV in the germline V gene (reference sequence). V gave up 0 bases and J gave up 0 bases, with 8 bases separating them. In DNA, the CDR3 is TGTGCCAGCAGTTTATCCCGACTCATGAACACTGAAGCTTTCTTT. This encodes CASSLSRLMNTEAFF.

V gene TRBV7-8 combines with J gene TRBJ1-4; D call uncertain. Deletions cut 5 bases from V and 8 bases from J, with 18 bases between. CDR1 SGHVS and CDR2 FQNEAQ come from the germline V gene. The CDR3 is 15 residues long. The CDR3 DNA reads TGTGCCAGCAGCCCCGAGGGTGGCAGGCAAGAAAAACTGTTTTTT. It specifies CASSPEGGRQEKLFF.

The chain combines TRBV6-1 with TRBJ2-7; TRBD1 aligns across 7 bases. V shed 6 bases and J 2 bases; nucleotides not matched to a gene: 10. This CDR3 is built from 15 residues. The germline V gene has CDR1 MNHNS and CDR2 SASEGT. The CDR3 DNA reads as TGTGCCAGCAGGGACCGACAGGGTTCTACCTACGAGCAGTACTTC. It is translated as CASRDRQGSTYEQYF.

The chain recombines TRBV6-1 with TRBJ2-3, with 8 bases that match TRBD1. There are 17 residues in the CDR3. Germline V lookup: CDR1 MNHNS, CDR2 SASEGT. The trim removed 4 bases at V and 2 bases at J, leaving 11 bases unmatched. Here the CDR3 DNA reads TGTGCCAGCAGTGGGTTAGGACAGGGACTTTACACAGATACGCAGTATTTT. Its translation: CASSGLGQGLYTDTQYF.

Only a few counts were recorded for this clone. This chain joins TRBV13 and TRBJ2-7; 9 positions agree with TRBD1. Germline CDR1 PRHDT, CDR2 FYEKMQ (reference sequence). The CDR3 contains 14 residues. J lost 7 bases, V lost 6 bases, and 10 bases had no gene match. CDR3 amino acids: CASRKQGALSEQYF. The DNA for the CDR3 is TGTGCCAGCAGGAAACAGGGGGCGCTTAGTGAGCAGTACTTC.

V is TRBV7-6 and J is TRBJ2-7, with a weak D call TRBD2 (5 bases). V shed 1 base and J shed 3 bases, with 13 bases lying between them. The CDR3 is made up of 15 amino acids. Per the germline V gene, CDR1 is SGHVS and CDR2 is FNYEAQ. The CDR3 nucleotides read TGTGCCAGCAGCTTAGAAGATATGGGAGACTACGAGCAGTACTTC. The encoded protein is CASSLEDMGDYEQYF.

The rearrangement uses TRBV27 and TRBJ2-1, with TRBD1 as a possible D gene (5 bases). CDR1 and CDR2 (germline): MNHEY, SMNVEV (reference sequence). The CDR3 is 14 residues long. V was shortened by 6 bases and J by 5 bases, with 14 bases between the two germline ends. The CDR3: CASRELGRNNEQFF. The DNA for the CDR3 is TGTGCCAGCAGGGAATTGGGGCGGAACAATGAGCAGTTCTTC.

The chain has TRBV27 and TRBJ1-6, with TRBD1 matching over 9 bases. Germline assignment: CDR1 MNHEY and CDR2 SMNVEV (reference sequence). Trimming cost V 5 bases and J 2 bases; bases outside gene matches: 7. This CDR3 comprises 17 residues. CDR3 sequence reads: CASSPRTGAAYNSPLHF. CDR3 nucleotide sequence: TGTGCCAGCAGTCCCCGGACAGGGGCCGCCTATAATTCACCCCTCCACTTT.

V gene TRBV6-1 combines with J gene TRBJ1-1; the D is unclear. Per the germline V gene, CDR1 is MNHNS and CDR2 is SASEGT. The CDR3 covers 16 residues. With 0 bases removed from V and 0 bases from J, the gap between germline ends came to 11 bases. This CDR3 is CASSEAALLLNTEAFF. The CDR3 DNA follows: TGTGCCAGCAGTGAAGCTGCCTTACTATTGAACACTGAAGCTTTCTTT.

This clone was observed a handful of times. The CDR3, as DNA: TGTGCCAGCTCACCGCAGGGGGCGTTGGAAGCTTTCTTT. Translation: CASSPQGALEAFF. The chain employs TRBV18 and TRBJ1-1, with 8 bases that match TRBD1. Germline V CDR1 and CDR2: KGHSH, LQKENI. The CDR3 extends over 13 amino acids. V dropped 3 bases and J dropped 8; count of bases not matched to a gene: 5.

This clone was observed a single time. The chain joins TRBV5-1 to TRBJ2-5; TRBD2 is a possible D gene (6 bases). The length of the CDR3 is 11 residues. Trimming left V 0 bases short and J 11 bases short, with 8 bases between. Germline V gene sequence: CDR1 SGHRS, CDR2 YFSETQ. The CDR3 nucleotides read TGCGCCAGCAGCTTGGAAGGGAGGCAGTACTTC. This encodes CASSLEGRQYF.